Shown below are 21 T cell receptor beta chains from a single sample sequenced in a study of CD8 T cells in Susac syndrome (dated by TCRdb to the late 2010s). The library was built by means of the immunoSEQ multiplex PCR assay. RNA was extracted using the RNeasy kit, and about 0.5 to 1 ug of the RNA was reverse transcribed with random hexamers. In TCRdb, the public reads were trimmed at Q25 with fastp and aligned with MiXCR, with productive beta chains retained. Entries are consolidated by CDR3 protein sequence, retaining the most common genes and DNA. The sample contains more than 65,000 distinct CDR3 sequences, about 95% of them found a single time. The biggest ten clones account for roughly 0.25% of the sample. The sequencing sample was made of CD8+ T cells from PBMCs. The receptors were gathered from a human donor in good health.

This sequence joins TRBV7-9 and TRBJ1-5, with a weak D call TRBD1 (6 bases). Germline CDR1 and CDR2: SEHNR and FQNEAQ (reference sequence). V lost 4 bases and J 3 bases, leaving 10 bases between the germline ends. The CDR3 runs 14 residues. CDR3 sequence reads: CASSSTGINQPQHF. The CDR3 DNA follows: TGTGCCAGCAGCTCGACAGGAATCAATCAGCCCCAGCATTTT.

This chain uses TRBV7-2 with TRBJ2-3; no clear D gene. The germline gives CDR1 SGHTA, CDR2 FQGNSA. V was pared by 5 bases and J by 3 bases, with 12 bases between. This CDR3 region has 14 residues. CDR3 bases: TGTGCCAGCAGCCCCCCCCCATATACAGATACGCAGTATTTT. Its protein product is CASSPPPYTDTQYF.

The genes are TRBV24-1 and TRBJ2-2; D is unclear. V shed 6 bases and J shed 0 bases, with 7 bases lying between them. Germline CDR1 KGHDR, CDR2 SFDVKD. The CDR3 is 14 residues long. CDR3 in DNA: TGTGCCACCAGTCAACCAGCGAACACCGGGGAGCTGTTTTTT. Residues: CATSQPANTGELFF.

V and J are TRBV6-5 and TRBJ1-2; 7 bases align to TRBD1. The trim removed 5 bases at V and 3 bases at J, leaving 3 bases unmatched. The CDR3 covers 13 residues. CDR1 and CDR2 from the germline V gene are MNHEY and SVGAGI. The CDR3 is CASSEGQHYGYTF. As DNA, the CDR3 is TGTGCCAGCAGTGAGGGACAGCACTATGGCTACACCTTC.

The V call is TRBV20-1, the J call TRBJ2-1, with a tentative D call TRBD2 (5 bases). V lost 1 base, J lost 0 bases, and 7 bases lay in between. Germline V gives CDR1 DFQATT, CDR2 SNEGSKA (reference sequence). The CDR3 has 14 residues. CDR3 protein: CSARGGSSYNEQFF. CDR3 sequence (DNA): TGCAGTGCTAGAGGAGGGTCCTCCTACAATGAGCAGTTCTTC.

The chain uses TRBV6-1 and TRBJ1-1; D is unresolved. There are 16 residues in the CDR3. V lost 3 bases, J lost 0 bases, and 14 bases lay in between. CDR1 and CDR2 (germline): MNHNS, SASEGT. CDR3 sequence reads: CASSDSGGRMNTEAFF. The CDR3 DNA sequence: TGTGCCAGCAGTGATTCCGGCGGACGTATGAACACTGAAGCTTTCTTT.

The chain employs TRBV29-1 and TRBJ1-2; D unresolved. The CDR3 runs 12 residues. The germline gives CDR1 SQVTM, CDR2 ANQGSEA. Trimming left V 6 bases short and J 7 bases short, with 15 bases between. As DNA, the CDR3 is TGCAGCGTAGATAGTCCCTCGGGTGGCTACACCTTC. Translating gives CSVDSPSGGYTF.

V gene TRBV2 combines with J gene TRBJ2-2, with TRBD1 matching over 9 bases. The CDR3 consists of 14 residues. The germline CDR1 and CDR2 sequences are SNHLY and FYNNEI. V lost 7 bases and J lost 2; bases outside the gene matches: 2. Written as DNA, the CDR3 is TGTGCCAGCAAGGGACAGGGAAACACCGGGGAGCTGTTTTTT. It translates to CASKGQGNTGELFF.

The DNA of the CDR3 is TGCAGCGTTGGGGACCCAGGGTCTGAAGCTTTCTTT. Translation: CSVGDPGSEAFF. This chain joins TRBV29-1 and TRBJ1-1, with D possibly being TRBD1 (5 bases). V was cut by 4 bases and J by 6 bases, with 12 bases left in between. CDR1 and CDR2 (germline): SQVTM, ANQGSEA. The CDR3 is 12 residues long.

CDR3 region: CASGSAGGLNTEAFF. In DNA, the CDR3 is TGTGCCAGCGGGTCGGCAGGGGGATTGAACACTGAAGCTTTCTTT. V and J are TRBV7-8 and TRBJ1-1; 7 nucleotides match TRBD1. Germline lookup yields CDR1 SGHVS and CDR2 FQNEAQ. This CDR3 comprises 15 residues. The junction had 9 bases not matched to a gene; V was cut back by 8 bases and J by 0 bases.

The V and J genes are TRBV4-3 and TRBJ2-4; D ambiguous. The germline V gene has CDR1 LGHNA and CDR2 YSLEER. Deletions cut 1 base from V and 2 bases from J, with 9 bases between. The CDR3 is made up of 15 amino acids. This CDR3 reads CASSQVPPSKNIQYF. CDR3 in DNA: TGCGCCAGCAGCCAAGTTCCACCGTCCAAAAACATTCAGTACTTC.

The V call is TRBV30, the J call TRBJ1-2; the match to TRBD1 covers 7 bases. The trim removed 1 base at V and 4 bases at J, leaving 15 bases unmatched. This CDR3 has 17 amino acids. CDR1 is GTSNPN, CDR2 SVGIG, per germline (reference sequence). The DNA of the CDR3 is TGTGCCTGGAGTGAGGAGGGGACAGCGGGGGGCATCTATGGCTACACCTTC. This encodes CAWSEEGTAGGIYGYTF.

The V call is TRBV6-6, the J call TRBJ1-1; perhaps TRBD1 as D (5 bases). The CDR3 consists of 15 residues. Trimming pared 0 bases from V and 8 bases from J, leaving 16 bases between. Looked up from germline, CDR1 is MNHNY and CDR2 is SVGAGI (reference sequence). This chain's CDR3 is CASSYSGTEGNEAFF. CDR3 sequence (DNA): TGTGCCAGCAGTTACTCAGGGACGGAAGGGAACGAAGCTTTCTTT.

The chain couples TRBV6-2 or TRBV6-3 to TRBJ2-4; TRBD2 matches at 8 bases. Germline V gives CDR1 MNHEY, CDR2 SVGEGT. The CDR3 runs 15 residues. V gave up 6 bases and J gave up 7 bases; unmatched junction bases: 11. The CDR3 DNA is TGTGCCAGCAGCTCGGGCCCGGGACTAGGGAACATTCAGTACTTC. Protein: CASSSGPGLGNIQYF.

This chain connects TRBV27 to TRBJ2-7; D gene unclear. The CDR3 is made up of 14 amino acids. Germline assignment: CDR1 MNHEY and CDR2 SMNVEV (reference sequence). Trimming stripped 0 bases from V and 4 bases from J, with 10 bases between. CDR3 amino acids: CASSLSRTSYEQYF. The DNA of the CDR3 is TGTGCCAGCAGTTTATCTCGTACGTCGTACGAGCAGTACTTC.

This clonotype was observed once. The V and J genes are TRBV5-1 and TRBJ1-1, with 10 nucleotides matching TRBD1. CDR3 length: 14 amino acids. The J segment lost 4 bases and the V segment lost 4 bases, leaving 4 bases of the junction unmatched. CDR1 is SGHRS, CDR2 YFSETQ, per germline. DNA of the CDR3: TGCGCCAGCAGCCTGGGACAGGGGAGCACTGAAGCTTTCTTT. Protein sequence: CASSLGQGSTEAFF.

The chain uses TRBV7-9 and TRBJ2-1; D unresolved. V shed 7 bases and J shed 0 bases, with 13 bases lying between them. This CDR3 is built from 15 residues. CDR1 is SEHNR, CDR2 FQNEAQ, per germline (reference sequence). The CDR3 reads CASTPRVSSYNEQFF. The CDR3 region has the DNA TGTGCCAGCACCCCTCGCGTAAGCTCCTACAATGAGCAGTTCTTC.

The V call is TRBV12-3 or TRBV12-4, the J call TRBJ2-4, with D tentatively TRBD1 (6 bases). V was clipped by 4 bases and J by 5 bases, with 9 bases between them. The CDR3 runs to 13 residues. The CDR3 loop is CASSSYRENIQYF. As DNA, the CDR3 is TGTGCCAGCAGTTCTTACAGGGAAAACATTCAGTACTTC.

The rearrangement uses TRBV4-1 and TRBJ1-1; D call uncertain. Germline V gene lookup returns CDR1 MGHRA and CDR2 YSYEKL. With 0 bases removed from V and 3 bases from J, the gap between germline ends came to 5 bases. CDR3 size: 13 residues. The chain's CDR3 is CASSQEPYTEAFF. For the CDR3, the DNA is TGCGCCAGCAGCCAAGAGCCCTACACTGAAGCTTTCTTT.

The rearrangement uses TRBV6-6 and TRBJ1-2; TRBD1 matches 11 bases. CDR3 length: 16 amino acids. CDR1 MNHNY and CDR2 SVGAGI come from the germline V gene (reference sequence). Trimming at V came to 6 bases and at J to 4 bases, leaving 10 bases not matched to a gene. The CDR3 reads CASSPGQGEPFYGYTF. The CDR3 coding sequence is TGTGCCAGCAGCCCGGGACAGGGGGAGCCATTCTATGGCTACACCTTC.

This clonotype occurred a few times. V gene TRBV7-6 combines with J gene TRBJ1-4, with D possibly matching TRBD1 (5 bases). V was cut by 3 bases and J by 8 bases, with 13 bases left in between. Germline V CDR1 and CDR2: SGHVS, FNYEAQ. The CDR3 is made up of 14 amino acids. Written as DNA, the CDR3 is TGTGCCAGCAGCTTTGGGCAGGGCCAAGAAAAACTGTTTTTT. Translated, it gives CASSFGQGQEKLFF. Based on the CDR3 plus reference TRBV7-6 and TRBJ1-4, the full variable domain is GAGVSQSPRYKVTKRGQDVALRCDPISGHVSLYWYRQALGQGPEFLTYFNYEAQQDKSGLPNDRFSAERPEGSISTLTIQRTEQRDSAMYRCASSFGQGQEKLFFGSGTQLSVL.